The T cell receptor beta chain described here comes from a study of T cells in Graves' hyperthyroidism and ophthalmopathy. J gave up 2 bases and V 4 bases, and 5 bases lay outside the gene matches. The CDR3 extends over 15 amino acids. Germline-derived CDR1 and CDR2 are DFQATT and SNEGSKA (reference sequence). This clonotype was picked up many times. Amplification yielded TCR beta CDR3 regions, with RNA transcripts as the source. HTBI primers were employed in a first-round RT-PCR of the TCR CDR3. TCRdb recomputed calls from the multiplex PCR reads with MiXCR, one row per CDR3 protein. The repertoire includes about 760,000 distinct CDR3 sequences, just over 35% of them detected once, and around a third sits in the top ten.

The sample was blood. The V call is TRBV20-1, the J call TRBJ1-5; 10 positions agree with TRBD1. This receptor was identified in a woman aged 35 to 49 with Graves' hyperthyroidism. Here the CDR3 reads CSATSGTGGNQPQHF. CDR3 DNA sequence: TGCAGTGCTACCTCCGGGACAGGGGGCAATCAGCCCCAGCATTTT.